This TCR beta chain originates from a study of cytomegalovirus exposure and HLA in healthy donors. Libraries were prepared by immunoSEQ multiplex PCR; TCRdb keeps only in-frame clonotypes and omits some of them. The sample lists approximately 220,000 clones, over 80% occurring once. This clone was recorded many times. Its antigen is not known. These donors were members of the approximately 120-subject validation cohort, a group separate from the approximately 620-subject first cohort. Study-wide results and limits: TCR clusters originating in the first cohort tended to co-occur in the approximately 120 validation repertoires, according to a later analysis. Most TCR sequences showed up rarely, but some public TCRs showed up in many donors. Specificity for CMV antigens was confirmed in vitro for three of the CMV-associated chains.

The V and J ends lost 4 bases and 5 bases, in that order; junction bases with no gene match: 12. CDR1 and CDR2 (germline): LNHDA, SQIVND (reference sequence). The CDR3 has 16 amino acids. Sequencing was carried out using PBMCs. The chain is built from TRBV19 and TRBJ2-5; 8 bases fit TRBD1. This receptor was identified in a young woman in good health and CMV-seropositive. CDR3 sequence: CASSNALDRAGETQYF. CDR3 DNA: TGTGCCAGTAGTAATGCCCTGGACAGGGCCGGGGAGACCCAGTACTTC. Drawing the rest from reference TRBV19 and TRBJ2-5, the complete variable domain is DGGITQSPKYLFRKEGQNVTLSCEQNLNHDAMYWYRQDPGQGLRLIYYSQIVNDFQKGDIAEGYSVSREKKESFPLTVTSAQKNPTAFYLCASSNALDRAGETQYFGPGTRLLVL.